These T cell receptor beta chains were read from a single sample in a study of blood T cells in healthy people across ages. TCRdb re-derived calls from the 5' RACE reads in MiXCR, one entry per CDR3 protein. The profile shows about 1,400,000 distinct CDR3 sequences, roughly 59% of them singletons. Specimen: blood. These receptors were obtained from a man aged 18 to 35 in good health. Each CDR3 is given with its conserved first and last residue. A D gene is named only where the DNA matches it firmly. Rows give clone size only sometimes, using once, few, many, or a class for an expanded clone.

clone_size: once; v_call: TRBV11-2; j_call: TRBJ2-5; d_call: TRBD2; cdr3_nt: TGTGCCAGCAGCCCCGCCCGGGGAGGGAAAGGAGAGACCCAGTACTTC; cdr3_aa: CASSPARGGKGETQYF
clone_size: .; v_call: TRBV7-9; j_call: TRBJ2-1; d_call: TRBD2; cdr3_nt: TGTGCCAGCAGCTTTAGCGGGATACTCAATGAGCAGTTCTTC; cdr3_aa: CASSFSGILNEQFF
clone_size: .; v_call: TRBV28; j_call: TRBJ1-5; d_call: .; cdr3_nt: TGTGCCAGCAGTTGGAGGGTCAATAGCAATCAGCCCCAGCATTTT; cdr3_aa: CASSWRVNSNQPQHF
clone_size: .; v_call: TRBV7-9; j_call: TRBJ2-7; d_call: TRBD1; cdr3_nt: TGTGCCAGCAGCTTTGAGGACAGGCCATCCTACGAGCAGTACTTC; cdr3_aa: CASSFEDRPSYEQYF
clone_size: few; v_call: TRBV5-1; j_call: TRBJ2-1; d_call: .; cdr3_nt: TGCGCCAGCAGCCTCCCCGGTTCAGAGCAGTTCTTC; cdr3_aa: CASSLPGSEQFF
clone_size: .; v_call: TRBV4-3; j_call: TRBJ2-3; d_call: .; cdr3_nt: TGCGCCAGCAGCCCCTTAGGGGAGAATACGCAGTATTTT; cdr3_aa: CASSPLGENTQYF
clone_size: many; v_call: TRBV4-3; j_call: TRBJ2-1; d_call: TRBD2; cdr3_nt: TGCGCCAGCAGCCAAGTTGTAATCAGCGGGGTAGGAAATGAGCAGTTCTTC; cdr3_aa: CASSQVVISGVGNEQFF
clone_size: .; v_call: TRBV4-2; j_call: TRBJ2-3; d_call: .; cdr3_nt: TGTGCCAGCAGCCAAGGAAGGGAGGTCGGCACAGATACGCAGTATTTT; cdr3_aa: CASSQGREVGTDTQYF
clone_size: few; v_call: TRBV20-1; j_call: TRBJ1-2; d_call: .; cdr3_nt: TGCAGCCCCCGTCCCCGGGACACGGCCTATGGCTACACCTTC; cdr3_aa: CSPRPRDTAYGYTF
clone_size: once; v_call: TRBV6-2/TRBV6-3; j_call: TRBJ2-7; d_call: .; cdr3_nt: TGTGCCAGCTGCGAGTCCGGGGACGTAGCCTACGAGCAGTACTTC; cdr3_aa: CASCESGDVAYEQYF
clone_size: .; v_call: TRBV28; j_call: TRBJ1-1; d_call: .; cdr3_nt: TGTGCCAGCAGTTCCCCGTCGGGATCTGAAGCTTTCTTT; cdr3_aa: CASSSPSGSEAFF
clone_size: .; v_call: TRBV7-2; j_call: TRBJ1-1; d_call: TRBD1; cdr3_nt: TGTGCCAGCAGCCGTCCGGACAGGGGGCGATGGACTGAAGCTTTCTTT; cdr3_aa: CASSRPDRGRWTEAFF
clone_size: many; v_call: TRBV28; j_call: TRBJ2-7; d_call: .; cdr3_nt: TGTGCCAGCAGGCGACAGGGACTCGACGAGCAGTACTTC; cdr3_aa: CASRRQGLDEQYF